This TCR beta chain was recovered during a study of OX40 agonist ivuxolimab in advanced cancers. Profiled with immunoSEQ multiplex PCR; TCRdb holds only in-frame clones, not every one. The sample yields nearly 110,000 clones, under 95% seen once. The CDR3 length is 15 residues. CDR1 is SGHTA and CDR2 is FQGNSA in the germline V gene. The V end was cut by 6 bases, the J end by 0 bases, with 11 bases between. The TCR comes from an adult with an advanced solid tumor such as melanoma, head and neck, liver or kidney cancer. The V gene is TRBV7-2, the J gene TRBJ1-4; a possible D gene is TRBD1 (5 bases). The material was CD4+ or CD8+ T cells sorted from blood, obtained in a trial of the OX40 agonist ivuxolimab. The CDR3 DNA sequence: TGTGCCAGCAGGCCGGTGGGGGCAACTAATGAAAAACTGTTTTTT. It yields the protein CASRPVGATNEKLFF.